This T cell receptor (beta chain) was recovered during a study of CD8+ T cells in alopecia areata (dated by TCRdb to the late 2010s). For context, the study as a whole: The treated patients took part in an open-label pilot trial in which moderate-to-severe alopecia areata was treated with oral tofacitinib at 5 to 10 mg twice daily. Tofacitinib was administered for 6 to 18 months, and 6 months of follow-up off drug were then conducted to assess delayed response and recurrence. Biopsies were taken from tofacitinib-treated patients at baseline and again at 4 and 24 weeks into treatment, and several of those patients also had a later scalp biopsy. The study used high-throughput TCRbeta sequencing to examine T cell clonal expansion in alopecia areata, in both the C3H/HeJ mouse model and human patients. immunoSEQ multiplex PCR using 35 Vbeta forward primers and 13 Jbeta reverse primers was used to amplify TCRbeta CDR3 regions. Human TCRbeta sequencing covered scalp tissue and sorted CD4+ and CD8+ peripheral blood T cells from patchy and totalis/universalis alopecia areata patients and healthy controls. RNA came from the PAXgene miRNA kit for fixed scalp, the miRNeasy kit for PBMCs, and the RNeasy kit for mouse skin. In treated patients, disease severity was measured using the SALT score, which gives the percentage of scalp surface area affected. Clonality in the scalp was compared among normal scalp (n=4), patchy alopecia areata scalp (n=8), and alopecia totalis/universalis scalp (n=8). What the work shows at the level of the full study, not this receptor alone: The treated cohort was small, with a single nonresponder, so links between baseline CD8+ expansion and response need larger studies. Compared with normal scalp, lesional scalp had higher clonality and more expanded CD8+ clones, particularly in alopecia totalis/universalis, a pattern that suggests antigenic drive. TCR sequences shared between patients were less clear than in mice, possibly partly because of HLA diversity in the patient population. With tofacitinib, both scalp clonality and the number of expanded CD8+ clones among the top 100 scalp clones went down significantly. During tofacitinib treatment, many expanded lesional clones remained in scalp and blood, and this persistence may partly explain relapse after treatment is stopped. Unlike mouse skin, where gammadelta T cells dominate, normal human skin contains resident alphabeta T cells that get sequenced too, which complicates analysis of the scalp TCR repertoire.

Sequences SNHLY (CDR1) and FYNNEI (CDR2) are obtained from the germline V gene. V sheds 2 bases and J sheds 1 base, leaving 8 bases between their ends. Counted from cysteine to phenylalanine, this CDR3 has 14 amino acids. The DNA shown is the 42-base CDR3, in frame from base 1. A few counts support this clone. Its specific antigen is unknown. Base qualities were left out, and no much larger clone turns up one base away. Library generation was performed with the immunoSEQ multiplex PCR assay. RNA was extracted from all samples and reverse transcribed into cDNA, which served as template for TCR sequencing. First-strand cDNA was synthesized using SuperScript III with a 2:1 mix of oligo-dT and random hexamers. Amplification bias was assessed with a synthetic immune receptor repertoire, and residual bias was removed computationally. Per the authors' processing: Raw reads were preprocessed to remove errors, and CDR3 was defined according to IMGT conventions as the region from the conserved cysteine to phenylalanine. Clonality was computed by normalizing Shannon entropy by log2 of the number of productive unique TCRs and subtracting the result from 1. Whether each scalp clone was CD4 or CD8 was inferred by checking scalp TCRbeta sequences against the CD4 and CD8 repertoires from sorted blood. Here the immuneACCESS table is served through TCRdb, limited to in-frame sequences with V and J called. Missing clones are a known gap in these copies; in checked studies unresolved V genes cover under half, and the rest lacks a known reason. The V and J calls and the clone size are those of that table, but D and trimming were determined from the DNA. This sample is represented by about 200,000 clones; roughly 60% of them were singletons. About 5.1% of the sample rests with the top ten.

The sample's time point, from its label and the paper: 24 weeks on oral tofacitinib. The label giving this sample's treatment or condition can be read as: oral pan-JAK inhibitor, 5-10 mg twice daily. Lesional scalp punch biopsies and peripheral blood were collected from alopecia areata patients. After PBMCs were isolated by density centrifugation and stained for CD3, CD4 and CD8, a FACSAria was used to sort CD4+ and CD8+ T cells. The sequence came from a human donor with alopecia areata. This specimen consisted of CD4+ T cells sorted from blood, obtained at week 24, from a patient treated with tofacitinib. The rearrangement joined TRBV2 to TRBJ2-5; possibly the D gene is TRBD2, per 5 matching bases. The nucleotide sequence is given as TGTGCCAGCAGTGAATCGGCGGGCCAAGAGACCCAGTACTTC. This codes for CASSESAGQETQYF.